A single sample is the source of the 11 T cell receptor beta chains below, sequenced in a study of cytomegalovirus exposure and HLA in healthy donors. Vbeta (60) and Jbeta (13) primers were used in the PCR. Measured with immunoSEQ multiplex PCR; TCRdb has only the in-frame clones, and not every one. The sample consists of approximately 70,000 clones, around 78% of them appearing once. What was sequenced was PBMCs. These receptors were collected from a man between 50 and 59 years old in good health and CMV-seronegative.

This chain links TRBV7-8 with TRBJ1-1, with D possibly TRBD1 on 5 matching bases. The germline V and J ends were trimmed by 8 bases and 6 bases, with 16 bases remaining between them. The CDR3 consists of 13 residues. Germline V gene lookup returns CDR1 SGHVS and CDR2 FQNEAQ. Here the CDR3 DNA reads TGTGCCAGCTTTGGCCAGGGCGGATCTGAAGCTTTCTTT. This codes for CASFGQGGSEAFF.

This chain uses TRBV18 with TRBJ2-7, with 9 bases lining up with TRBD2. Germline CDR1 reads KGHSH; CDR2 reads LQKENI. V trimming: 0 bases; J trimming: 0 bases; junction bases outside the gene matches: 3. The CDR3 length is 16 residues. In DNA, the CDR3 is TGTGCCAGCTCACCACCTCCTAGCGGGGTCTCCTACGAGCAGTACTTC. Amino acids: CASSPPPSGVSYEQYF.

This clone has only a few counts. The chain recombines TRBV29-1 with TRBJ2-1; TRBD1 is a possible D gene (6 bases). With 6 bases removed from V and 3 bases from J, the gap between germline ends came to 12 bases. This CDR3 has 13 amino acids. Germline-derived CDR1 and CDR2 are SQVTM and ANQGSEA. CDR3 region: CSVEPDSYNEQFF. The CDR3 coding sequence is TGCAGCGTGGAACCGGACAGCTACAATGAGCAGTTCTTC.

The chain carries TRBV5-6 and TRBJ1-1; 8 nucleotides agree with TRBD1. Per the germline V gene, CDR1 is SGHDT and CDR2 is YYEEEE. The CDR3 is made up of 12 amino acids. The V segment lost 4 bases and the J segment 11 bases; nucleotides outside the gene matches: 7. The CDR3 here is CASSHRQGRAFF. As DNA, the CDR3 is TGTGCCAGCAGCCATCGACAGGGGCGGGCTTTCTTT.

This chain uses TRBV7-6 with TRBJ2-2; 8 nucleotides agree with TRBD2. CDR1 is SGHVS, CDR2 FNYEAQ, per germline. Unmatched junction bases numbered 3, after V lost 2 bases and J lost 1 base. CDR3 length equals 16 residues. CDR3 nucleotides: TGTGCCAGCAGCTTACAACTAGCGGTGAACACCGGGGAGCTGTTTTTT. This translates into CASSLQLAVNTGELFF.

This sequence joins TRBV7-2 and TRBJ1-2; D is ambiguous. The germline V gene has CDR1 SGHTA and CDR2 FQGNSA. The V end was cut by 4 bases, the J end by 8 bases, with 8 bases between. CDR3 length: 11 residues. CDR3 region: CASSSSTGYTF. DNA of the CDR3: TGTGCCAGCAGCTCATCCACAGGCTACACCTTC.

The rearrangement links TRBV28 to TRBJ1-1; 10 nucleotides match TRBD1. Germline V gene sequence: CDR1 MDHEN, CDR2 SYDVKM. Trimming took 6 bases from V and 1 from J; bases not matched to a gene: 2. The CDR3 totals 14 residues. The CDR3 here is CASSRTGGNTEAFF. The CDR3 region has the DNA TGTGCCAGCAGCCGGACAGGGGGGAACACTGAAGCTTTCTTT.

The chain joins TRBV5-1 to TRBJ1-2; D possibly corresponds to TRBD1 (6 bases). Germline V gene sequence: CDR1 SGHRS, CDR2 YFSETQ. The CDR3 covers 12 residues. V was cut by 8 bases and J by 8 bases, with 16 bases left in between. The CDR3 bases are TGCGCCAGTGCAATCGGGGGGCGAGGCTACACCTTC. Translation gives CASAIGGRGYTF.

The rearrangement joins TRBV6-1 to TRBJ1-5; D perhaps matches TRBD1 (6 bases). Trimming stripped 6 bases from V and 0 bases from J, with 12 bases between. Germline CDR1 reads MNHNS; CDR2 reads SASEGT. The CDR3 is 15 amino acids. CDR3 DNA sequence: TGTGCCAGCAGGGACGGGACACCTAGCAATCAGCCCCAGCATTTT. As protein: CASRDGTPSNQPQHF.

This chain connects TRBV13 to TRBJ1-1; D might be TRBD1 (5 bases). The CDR3 loop spans 15 amino acids. V was clipped by 2 bases and J by 0 bases, with 10 bases between them. Germline CDR1 is PRHDT and CDR2 is FYEKMQ (reference sequence). The CDR3 nucleotides are TGTGCCAGCAGCTTACCGCGGGGGTTGAACACTGAAGCTTTCTTT. This translates into CASSLPRGLNTEAFF.

This chain uses TRBV6-5 with TRBJ2-7, with D unresolved. Per germline, CDR1 MNHEY and CDR2 SVGAGI. V lost 7 bases, J lost 0 bases, and 13 bases lay in between. The CDR3 consists of 14 residues. The CDR3 coding sequence is TGTGCCAGCAAGTCTAGGCAAGTCTCCTACGAGCAGTACTTC. It encodes CASKSRQVSYEQYF.